The 6 T cell receptor beta chains in this list originate from one sample, sequenced in a study of STAT5B mutations in CD4+ large granular lymphocyte leukemia. The data were produced by immunoSEQ multiplex PCR, yet TCRdb's version contains in-frame clones alone and is incomplete. Of about 8,200 clones in the sample, around 92% were seen once. The sample was PBMCs. These receptors originate from a woman aged 70-85 years with CD4+ T-cell large granular lymphocyte leukemia.

The rearrangement links TRBV5-4 to TRBJ2-5; the match to TRBD1 covers 7 bases. Germline V gene lookup returns CDR1 SGHNT and CDR2 YYREEE (reference sequence). The CDR3 totals 15 residues. Germline trimming cut 3 bases from V and 2 bases from J; bases unmatched to any gene: 7. This chain's CDR3 is CASSSLGTAQETQYF. CDR3 DNA sequence: TGTGCCAGCAGCTCCCTAGGGACAGCACAAGAGACCCAGTACTTC.

In this sample, this clone turned up a few times. The chain links TRBV7-3 to TRBJ1-5; D ambiguous. This CDR3 spans 17 amino acids. Per the germline V gene, CDR1 is SGHTA and CDR2 is FQGTGA. Trimming removed 5 bases from V and 7 bases from J, with 24 bases in between. CDR3 bases: TGTGCCAGCAGCACCCGATTTTTGGCCTTAGGAGGCCAGCCCCAGCATTTT. Amino acids: CASSTRFLALGGQPQHF.

The chain has TRBV6-5 and TRBJ2-1; TRBD2 aligns across 12 bases. This CDR3 contains 14 residues. J was trimmed by 10 bases and V by 5 bases; bases with no gene match: 6. Per germline, CDR1 MNHEY and CDR2 SVGAGI. The CDR3 loop reads CASSRTSGVTEQFF. The CDR3 DNA is TGTGCCAGCAGTCGGACTAGCGGGGTGACGGAGCAGTTCTTC.

This chain connects TRBV14 to TRBJ2-3; TRBD2 matches 7 bases. Looked up from germline, CDR1 is SGHDN and CDR2 is FVKESK. The CDR3 spans 17 residues. With V trimmed by 4 bases and J by 3 bases, 13 bases remained unmatched. The CDR3 nucleotides read TGTGCCAGCAGCCGAAACCCACTAGCGAGGGGAACAGATACGCAGTATTTT. This encodes CASSRNPLARGTDTQYF.

The chain recombines TRBV7-2 with TRBJ2-7; D is uncertain. The V end lost 3 bases, the J end lost 0 bases, and 6 bases lay between the germline ends. CDR1 and CDR2 (germline): SGHTA, FQGNSA. This CDR3 comprises 13 residues. CDR3 nucleotides: TGTGCCAGCAGCTTGGCTACCTCCTACGAGCAGTACTTC. Translation gives CASSLATSYEQYF.

This clone was observed a few times. This chain connects TRBV7-3 to TRBJ2-2; the match to TRBD2 covers 12 bases. The germline CDR1 and CDR2 sequences are SGHTA and FQGTGA. V lost 4 bases to trimming and J lost 6 bases; unmatched junction nucleotides: 9. The CDR3 totals 17 residues. The CDR3, as DNA: TGTGCCAGCAGCTATAATCCCCCTAGCGGGGGGGCCGGGGAGCTGTTTTTT. Amino acids: CASSYNPPSGGAGELFF.